The 17 T cell receptor beta chains listed next were all sequenced from one sample in a study of T cell changes during pregnancy in multiple sclerosis. Assay: immunoSEQ multiplex PCR; the TCRdb copy retains only in-frame clones and omits some. Of approximately 110,000 clones in the sample, approximately 89% were seen once. The material was peripheral blood, obtained after pregnancy. These receptors were taken from a female donor with multiple sclerosis, enrolled in a pregnancy study.

The gene calls are TRBV29-1 and TRBJ2-1; 11 nucleotides match TRBD2. CDR1 SQVTM and CDR2 ANQGSEA come from the germline V gene. The V segment lost 4 bases and the J segment 2 bases; nucleotides outside the gene matches: 4. CDR3 length: 15 amino acids. The CDR3 region is CSVGSGGAAYNEQFF. The CDR3, as DNA: TGCAGCGTTGGTAGCGGGGGGGCCGCCTACAATGAGCAGTTCTTC.

This clone was counted only a few times. The chain couples TRBV5-1 to TRBJ1-1; 8 bases are shared with TRBD1. Per germline, CDR1 SGHRS and CDR2 YFSETQ. J lost 3 bases, V lost 5 bases, and 9 bases had no gene match. This CDR3 has 15 amino acids. This CDR3 reads CASRVTPGQDTEAFF. The CDR3 bases are TGCGCCAGCAGAGTTACACCGGGACAGGACACTGAAGCTTTCTTT.

The rearrangement links TRBV20-1 to TRBJ2-1; D is uncertain. Germline V gene sequence: CDR1 DFQATT, CDR2 SNEGSKA (reference sequence). V lost 6 bases and J lost 5, with 5 bases in between. The CDR3 loop spans 10 amino acids. CDR3 amino acids: CSAADNEQFF. The CDR3 coding sequence is TGCAGTGCGGCCGACAATGAGCAGTTCTTC.

This sequence joins TRBV27 and TRBJ1-2, with D unclear. The CDR3 loop spans 15 amino acids. Germline V CDR1 and CDR2: MNHEY, SMNVEV (reference sequence). V was trimmed by 2 bases and J by 0 bases, leaving 10 bases between them. DNA of the CDR3: TGTGCCAGCAGTTTAGTTCTGGGAGCTAACTATGGCTACACCTTC. Translated: CASSLVLGANYGYTF.

The CDR3 loop is CASSPNPTGDQPQHF. DNA of the CDR3: TGTGCCAGCTCACCAAACCCTACAGGCGATCAGCCCCAGCATTTT. The V gene is TRBV18, the J gene TRBJ1-5, with D maybe TRBD1 (5 bases). CDR1 is KGHSH, CDR2 LQKENI, per germline. The ends were cut back, 2 bases at V and 5 bases at J, with 13 bases in the middle. The CDR3 is 15 residues long.

There are a few counts of this clone. The rearrangement uses TRBV27 and TRBJ1-2; unclear D gene. The CDR3 has 14 amino acids. With 3 bases removed from V and 5 bases from J, the gap between germline ends came to 13 bases. Germline V gene lookup returns CDR1 MNHEY and CDR2 SMNVEV (reference sequence). The chain's CDR3 is CASSFWYKPYGYTF. CDR3 sequence (DNA): TGTGCCAGCAGTTTTTGGTACAAACCTTATGGCTACACCTTC.

This clone was detected only once. As DNA, the CDR3 is TGTGCCAGCAGTTACTCGACGGGAATATTGAACACTGAAGCTTTCTTT. Amino acids: CASSYSTGILNTEAFF. V is TRBV6-5 and J is TRBJ1-1; D is undetermined. V was cut by 0 bases and J by 0 bases, with 11 bases left in between. Germline CDR1 is MNHEY and CDR2 is SVGAGI. The length of the CDR3 is 16 residues.

The chain is built from TRBV7-9 and TRBJ1-1; possibly TRBD1 for D (5 bases). There are 12 residues in the CDR3. Germline CDR1 SEHNR, CDR2 FQNEAQ (reference sequence). Trimming removed 4 bases from V and 8 bases from J, with 11 bases in between. The CDR3 sequence is CASSSDSGEAFF. Written as DNA, the CDR3 is TGTGCCAGCAGCTCCGACAGTGGAGAAGCTTTCTTT. The whole variable domain, filled in from reference TRBV7-9 and TRBJ1-1, reads DTGVSQNPRHKITKRGQNVTFRCDPISEHNRLYWYRQTLGQGPEFLTYFQNEAQLEKSRLLSDRFSAERPKGSFSTLEIQRTEQGDSAMYLCASSSDSGEAFFGQGTRLTVV.

The V gene is TRBV5-1, the J gene TRBJ1-4, with D uncertain. The CDR3 runs to 14 residues. CDR1 is SGHRS, CDR2 YFSETQ, per germline. V lost 0 bases to trimming and J lost 8 bases, with 11 bases between them. The CDR3 loop is CASSLGTRGEKLFF. The CDR3 region has the DNA TGCGCCAGCAGCTTGGGGACTCGTGGGGAAAAACTGTTTTTT.

This sequence joins TRBV14 and TRBJ1-3; a possible D gene is TRBD1 (5 bases). The V and J ends lost 5 bases and 0 bases respectively, with 14 bases between them. CDR3 length: 16 residues. Germline V gene lookup returns CDR1 SGHDN and CDR2 FVKESK. The chain's CDR3 is CASSTFGGISGNTIYF. The CDR3 nucleotides read TGTGCCAGCAGCACCTTCGGGGGGATCTCTGGAAACACCATATATTTT.

The CDR3: CASSRVLAGATDTQYF. The CDR3 DNA is TGTGCCAGCAGCCGGGTACTAGCGGGGGCCACAGATACGCAGTATTTT. The chain combines TRBV4-2 with TRBJ2-3, with 11 bases identical to TRBD2. The V segment lost 4 bases and the J segment 2 bases; nucleotides outside the gene matches: 5. The CDR3 sequence is 16 residues long. Per the germline V gene, CDR1 is LGHNA and CDR2 is YNFKEQ.

This sequence joins TRBV5-1 and TRBJ2-5; 8 positions agree with TRBD2. CDR1 SGHRS and CDR2 YFSETQ come from the germline V gene. This CDR3 is built from 16 residues. V lost 2 bases to trimming and J lost 3 bases; unmatched junction nucleotides: 9. The CDR3 nucleotides are TGCGCCAGCAGCTTCCGGACGGGGGGGCTAAAAGAGACCCAGTACTTC. This translates into CASSFRTGGLKETQYF.

The rearrangement joins TRBV2 to TRBJ2-3, with TRBD2 identical over 9 bases. The CDR3 length is 14 residues. Germline-derived CDR1 and CDR2 are SNHLY and FYNNEI. V dropped 10 bases and J dropped 4; count of bases not matched to a gene: 9. The CDR3 sequence is CATAGGPLADTQYF. The CDR3 bases are TGTGCCACCGCGGGGGGGCCTCTCGCAGATACGCAGTATTTT.

The chain has TRBV15 and TRBJ2-1; TRBD1 matches at 7 bases. With 5 bases clipped from V and 1 base from J, the junction kept 5 bases outside the gene matches. CDR3 length equals 15 residues. Germline CDR1 LNHNV, CDR2 YYDKDF (reference sequence). CDR3 nucleotide sequence: TGTGCCACCAGCGGACAGGTCCAATCCTACAATGAGCAGTTCTTC. Its translation is CATSGQVQSYNEQFF.

V and J are TRBV7-8 and TRBJ2-5, with unresolved D. There are 14 residues in the CDR3. With 1 base removed from V and 5 bases from J, the gap between germline ends came to 11 bases. CDR1 is SGHVS and CDR2 is FQNEAQ in the germline V gene. The CDR3 reads CASSLETDRETQYF. CDR3 nucleotides: TGTGCCAGCAGCTTAGAAACAGATCGGGAGACCCAGTACTTC.

The CDR3 nucleotides read TGTGCCAGCAGCCAAGATCGGGAGACAACTCGCCCTTACGAGCAGTACTTC. Protein product: CASSQDRETTRPYEQYF. This chain links TRBV14 with TRBJ2-7; possible D gene TRBD2, 6 bases. Trimming shortened V by 0 bases and J by 4 bases, and 19 bases separated the two germline ends. The CDR3 spans 17 residues. CDR1 and CDR2 from the germline V gene are SGHDN and FVKESK.

The genes are TRBV7-2 and TRBJ2-7, with 7 positions matching TRBD2. The germline V gene encodes CDR1 SGHTA and CDR2 FQGNSA. Unmatched junction bases numbered 9, after V lost 6 bases and J lost 4 bases. CDR3 size: 14 residues. CDR3 coding DNA: TGTGCCAGCAGTTCTGGGGGGGGTGAGTACGAGCAGTACTTC. Translation gives CASSSGGGEYEQYF.